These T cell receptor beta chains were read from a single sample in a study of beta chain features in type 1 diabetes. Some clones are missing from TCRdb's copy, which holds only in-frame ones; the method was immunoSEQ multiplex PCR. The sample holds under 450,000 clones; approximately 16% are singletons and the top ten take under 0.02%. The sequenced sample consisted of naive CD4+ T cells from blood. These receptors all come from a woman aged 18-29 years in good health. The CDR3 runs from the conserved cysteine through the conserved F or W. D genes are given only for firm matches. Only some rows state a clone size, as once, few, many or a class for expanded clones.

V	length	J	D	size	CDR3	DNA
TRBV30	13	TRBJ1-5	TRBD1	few	CAWRGQNNQPQHF	TGTGCCTGGAGGGGACAGAACAATCAGCCCCAGCATTTT
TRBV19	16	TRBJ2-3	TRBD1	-	CASSTSGTGVPDTQYF	TGTGCCAGTAGTACCTCCGGGACAGGGGTCCCGGATACGCAGTATTTT
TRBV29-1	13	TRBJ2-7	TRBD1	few	CSVVGTAPYEQYF	TGCAGCGTGGTAGGGACAGCTCCCTACGAGCAGTACTTC
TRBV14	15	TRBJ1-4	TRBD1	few	CASSRQGLSNEKLFF	TGTGCCAGCAGCCGACAGGGATTAAGTAATGAAAAACTGTTTTTT
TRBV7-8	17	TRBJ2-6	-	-	CASSHDRIGYGANVLTF	TGTGCCAGCAGCCACGACAGGATTGGGTACGGGGCCAACGTCCTGACTTTC
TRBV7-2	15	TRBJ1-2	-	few	CASSFEGIPSDGYTF	TGTGCCAGCAGCTTTGAGGGAATACCGTCGGATGGCTACACCTTC
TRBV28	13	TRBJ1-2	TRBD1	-	CASNKGQGYGYTF	TGTGCCAGCAACAAGGGACAGGGGTATGGCTACACCTTC
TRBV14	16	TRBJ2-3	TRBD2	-	CASSQGIAGVADTQYF	TGTGCCAGCAGCCAAGGTATAGCGGGAGTAGCAGATACGCAGTATTTT
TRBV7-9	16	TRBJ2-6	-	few	CASSLVTGSGANVLTF	TGTGCCAGCAGCTTAGTTACAGGGTCAGGGGCCAACGTCCTGACTTTC
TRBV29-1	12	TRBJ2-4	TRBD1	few	CSKNPSSRGQYF	TGCAGCAAAAACCCCTCTTCCAGGGGGCAGTACTTC
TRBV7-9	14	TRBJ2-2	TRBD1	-	CASSLGQGAGELFF	TGTGCCAGCAGCCTGGGACAGGGGGCCGGGGAGCTGTTTTTT
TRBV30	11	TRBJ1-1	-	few	CAWGINTEAFF	TGTGCCTGGGGCATTAACACTGAAGCTTTCTTT
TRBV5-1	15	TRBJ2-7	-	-	CASSLDAGSSYEQYF	TGCGCCAGCAGCTTGGATGCAGGCAGCTCCTACGAGCAGTACTTC
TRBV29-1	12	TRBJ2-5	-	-	CSVMTSGETQYF	TGCAGCGTAATGACATCTGGGGAGACCCAGTACTTC
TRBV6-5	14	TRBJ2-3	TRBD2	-	CASTLAGGTDTQYF	TGTGCCAGCACCTTAGCGGGAGGAACAGATACGCAGTATTTT
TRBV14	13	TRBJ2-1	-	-	CASSALSQGEQFF	TGTGCCAGCAGCGCCCTTTCTCAGGGTGAGCAGTTCTTC
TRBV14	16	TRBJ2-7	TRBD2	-	CASSYFLSSGDGEQYF	TGTGCCAGCAGCTACTTTCTGTCTAGCGGAGACGGGGAGCAGTACTTC
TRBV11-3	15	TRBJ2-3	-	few	CASSLQPGSTDTQYF	TGTGCCAGCAGCTTACAACCCGGGAGTACAGATACGCAGTATTTT
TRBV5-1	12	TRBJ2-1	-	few	CASSSLLNEQFF	TGCGCCAGCAGCTCATTACTCAATGAGCAGTTCTTC
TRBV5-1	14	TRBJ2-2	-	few	CASSADRVTGELFF	TGCGCCAGCAGCGCGGACAGAGTTACCGGGGAGCTGTTTTTT
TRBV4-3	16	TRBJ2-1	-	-	CASSSGPSGTEPEQFF	TGCGCCAGCAGCTCGGGACCTTCCGGGACTGAGCCTGAGCAGTTCTTC
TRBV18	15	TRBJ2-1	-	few	CASSPFSSQYNEQFF	TGTGCCAGCTCACCCTTTTCTAGCCAGTACAATGAGCAGTTCTTC
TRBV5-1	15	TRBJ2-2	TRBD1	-	CASSLRQGDTGELFF	TGCGCCAGCAGCTTGAGGCAGGGGGACACCGGGGAGCTGTTTTTT
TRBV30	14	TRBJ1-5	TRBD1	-	CAFSGTGGNQPQHF	TGTGCCTTCTCCGGGACAGGGGGCAATCAGCCCCAGCATTTT